This record covers a single T cell receptor (beta chain). No antigen is known for it. This record comes from a study of T cells in Graves' hyperthyroidism and ophthalmopathy. Amplification targeted TCR beta CDR3 regions from RNA transcripts. An initial round of RT-PCR targeting the TCR CDR3 relied on the HTBI primer set. MiXCR was run by TCRdb on the multiplex PCR reads, yielding one entry per CDR3 protein. The sample includes fewer than 700,000 distinct CDR3 sequences, under 20% of them seen just once. Study-wide results and caveats: Also found in blood were most expanded thyroid clonotypes above 0.001.

Sequencing was carried out using blood. The receptor was isolated from a woman aged 18-29 years with Graves' ophthalmopathy.

As DNA, the CDR3 is TGTGCCAGCAGTTACTCGTGGAGGAACTATGGCTACACCTTC. This codes for CASSYSWRNYGYTF. The rearrangement joins TRBV6-5 to TRBJ1-2; no clear D. The germline V gene has CDR1 MNHEY and CDR2 SVGAGI. The CDR3 has 14 residues. The V end was cut by 0 bases, the J end by 2 bases, with 7 bases between.